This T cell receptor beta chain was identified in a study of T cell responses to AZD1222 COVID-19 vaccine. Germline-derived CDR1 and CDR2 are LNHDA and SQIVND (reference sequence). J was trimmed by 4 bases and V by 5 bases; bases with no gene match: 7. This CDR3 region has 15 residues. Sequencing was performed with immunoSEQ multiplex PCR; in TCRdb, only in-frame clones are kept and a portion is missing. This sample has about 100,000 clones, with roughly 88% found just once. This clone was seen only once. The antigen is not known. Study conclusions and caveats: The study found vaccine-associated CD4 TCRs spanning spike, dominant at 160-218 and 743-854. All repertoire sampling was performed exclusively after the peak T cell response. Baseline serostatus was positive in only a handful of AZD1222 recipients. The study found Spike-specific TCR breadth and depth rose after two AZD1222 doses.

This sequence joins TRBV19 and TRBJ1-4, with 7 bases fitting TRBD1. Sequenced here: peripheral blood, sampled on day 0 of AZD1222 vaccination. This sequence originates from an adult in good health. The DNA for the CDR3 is TGTGCCAGTAGTCTTGACAGGGCCGGTAATGAAAAACTGTTTTTT. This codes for CASSLDRAGNEKLFF.